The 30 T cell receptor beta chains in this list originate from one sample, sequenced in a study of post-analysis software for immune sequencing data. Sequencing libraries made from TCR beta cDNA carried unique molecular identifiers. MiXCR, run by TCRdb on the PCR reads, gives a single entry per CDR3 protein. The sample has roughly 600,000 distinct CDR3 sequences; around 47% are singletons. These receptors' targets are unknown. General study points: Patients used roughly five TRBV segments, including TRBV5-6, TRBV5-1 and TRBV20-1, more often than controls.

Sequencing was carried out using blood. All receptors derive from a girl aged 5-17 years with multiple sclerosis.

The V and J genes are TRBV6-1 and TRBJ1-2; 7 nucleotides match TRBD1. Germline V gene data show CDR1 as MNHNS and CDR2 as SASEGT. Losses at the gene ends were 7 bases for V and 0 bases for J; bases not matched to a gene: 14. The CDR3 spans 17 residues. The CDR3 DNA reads TGTGCCAGCACCCCATTTTCAGGGGGACAAGCTAACTATGGCTACACCTTC. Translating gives CASTPFSGGQANYGYTF.

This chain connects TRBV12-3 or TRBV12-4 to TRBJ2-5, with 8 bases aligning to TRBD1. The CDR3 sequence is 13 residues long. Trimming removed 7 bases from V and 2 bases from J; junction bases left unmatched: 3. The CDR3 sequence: CASTWTGQETQYF. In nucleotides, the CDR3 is TGTGCCAGCACCTGGACAGGGCAAGAGACCCAGTACTTC.

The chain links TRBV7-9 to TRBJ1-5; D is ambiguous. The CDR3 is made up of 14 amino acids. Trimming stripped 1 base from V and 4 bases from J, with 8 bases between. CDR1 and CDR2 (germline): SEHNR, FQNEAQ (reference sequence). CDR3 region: CASSLGSPNQPQHF. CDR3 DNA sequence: TGTGCCAGCAGCTTAGGGTCCCCGAATCAGCCCCAGCATTTT.

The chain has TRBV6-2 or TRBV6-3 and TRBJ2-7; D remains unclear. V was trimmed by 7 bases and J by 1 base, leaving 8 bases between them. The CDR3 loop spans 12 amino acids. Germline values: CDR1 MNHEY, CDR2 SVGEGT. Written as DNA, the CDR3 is TGTGCCAGCAAACAGTTATCCTACGAGCAGTACTTC. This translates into CASKQLSYEQYF.

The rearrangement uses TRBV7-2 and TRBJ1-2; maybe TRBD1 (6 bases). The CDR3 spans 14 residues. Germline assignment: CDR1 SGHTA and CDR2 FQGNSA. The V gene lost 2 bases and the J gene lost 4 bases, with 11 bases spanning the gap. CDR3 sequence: CASSLLRTAYGYTF. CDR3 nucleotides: TGTGCCAGCAGCTTATTGCGGACAGCCTATGGCTACACCTTC.

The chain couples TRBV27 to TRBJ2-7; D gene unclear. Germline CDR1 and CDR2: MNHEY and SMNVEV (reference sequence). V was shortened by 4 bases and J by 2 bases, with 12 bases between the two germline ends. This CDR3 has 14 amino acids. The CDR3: CASSSRSRAYEQYF. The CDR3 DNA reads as TGTGCCAGCAGTTCGCGGTCTAGGGCCTACGAGCAGTACTTC.

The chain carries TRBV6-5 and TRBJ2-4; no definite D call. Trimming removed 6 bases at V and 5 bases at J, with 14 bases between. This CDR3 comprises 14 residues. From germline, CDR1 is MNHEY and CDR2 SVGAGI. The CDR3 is CASSYQGRENIQYF. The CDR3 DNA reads TGTGCCAGCAGCTACCAAGGACGGGAAAACATTCAGTACTTC.

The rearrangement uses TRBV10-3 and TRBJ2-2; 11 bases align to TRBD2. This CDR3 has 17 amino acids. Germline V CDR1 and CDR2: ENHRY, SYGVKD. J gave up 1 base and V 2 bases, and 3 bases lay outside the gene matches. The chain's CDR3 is CAISELLAGVNTGELFF. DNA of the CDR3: TGTGCCATCAGTGAGCTACTAGCGGGAGTGAACACCGGGGAGCTGTTTTTT.

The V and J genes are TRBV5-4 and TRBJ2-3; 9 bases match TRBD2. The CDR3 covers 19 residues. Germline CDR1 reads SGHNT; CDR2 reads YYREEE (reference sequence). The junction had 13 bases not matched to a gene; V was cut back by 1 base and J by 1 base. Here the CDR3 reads CASSLPGLATLPRTDTQYF. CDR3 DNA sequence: TGTGCCAGCAGCTTGCCGGGACTAGCCACCCTCCCCCGCACAGATACGCAGTATTTT.

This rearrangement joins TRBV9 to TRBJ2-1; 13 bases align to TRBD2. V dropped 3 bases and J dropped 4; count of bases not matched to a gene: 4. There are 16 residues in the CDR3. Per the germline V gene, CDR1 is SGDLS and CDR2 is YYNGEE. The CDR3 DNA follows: TGTGCCAGCAGCGCGCGACTAGCGGGGGGTTACAATGAGCAGTTCTTC. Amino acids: CASSARLAGGYNEQFF.

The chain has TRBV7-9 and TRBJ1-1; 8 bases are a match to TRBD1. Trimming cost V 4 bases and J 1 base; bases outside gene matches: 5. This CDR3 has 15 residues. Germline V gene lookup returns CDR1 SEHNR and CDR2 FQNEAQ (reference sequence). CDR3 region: CASSWGDRPNTEAFF. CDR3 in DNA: TGTGCCAGCAGCTGGGGGGACAGGCCGAACACTGAAGCTTTCTTT.

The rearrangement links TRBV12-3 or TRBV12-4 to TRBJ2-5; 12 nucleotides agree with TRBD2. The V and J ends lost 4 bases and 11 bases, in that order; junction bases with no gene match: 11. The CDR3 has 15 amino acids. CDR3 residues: CASSSSGGASNEQYF. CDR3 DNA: TGTGCCAGCAGTTCTAGCGGGGGGGCCTCAAATGAGCAGTACTTC.

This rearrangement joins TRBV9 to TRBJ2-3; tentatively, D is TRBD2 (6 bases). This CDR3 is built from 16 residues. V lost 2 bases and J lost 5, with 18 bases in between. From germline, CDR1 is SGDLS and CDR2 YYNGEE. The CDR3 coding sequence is TGTGCCAGCAGCGTTTTCGGGGGAGGCCGCGAAGATACGCAGTATTTT. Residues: CASSVFGGGREDTQYF.

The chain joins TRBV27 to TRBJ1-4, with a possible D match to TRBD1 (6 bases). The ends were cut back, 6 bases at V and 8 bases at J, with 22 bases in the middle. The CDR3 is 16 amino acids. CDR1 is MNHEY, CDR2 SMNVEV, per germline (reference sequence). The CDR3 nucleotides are TGTGCCAGCAGCTCTTGGCCCCAGGGGCTTTCGGAAAAACTGTTTTTT. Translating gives CASSSWPQGLSEKLFF.

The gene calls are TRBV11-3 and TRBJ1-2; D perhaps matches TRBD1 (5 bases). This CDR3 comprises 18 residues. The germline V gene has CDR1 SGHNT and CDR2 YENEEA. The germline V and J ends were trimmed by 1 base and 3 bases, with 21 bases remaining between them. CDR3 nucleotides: TGTGCCAGCAGCTTAGGGGCCTACAGGTTTAATCAGGACTATGGCTACACCTTC. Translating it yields CASSLGAYRFNQDYGYTF. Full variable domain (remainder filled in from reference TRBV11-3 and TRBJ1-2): EAGVVQSPRYKIIEKKQPVAFWCNPISGHNTLYWYLQNLGQGPELLIRYENEEAVDDSQLPKDRFSAERLKGVDSTLKIQPAELGDSAVYLCASSLGAYRFNQDYGYTFGSGTRLTVV.

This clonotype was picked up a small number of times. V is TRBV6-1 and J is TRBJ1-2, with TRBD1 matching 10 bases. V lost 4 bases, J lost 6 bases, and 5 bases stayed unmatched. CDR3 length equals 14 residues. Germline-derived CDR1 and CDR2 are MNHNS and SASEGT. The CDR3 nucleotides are TGTGCCAGCAGTGGAAGACAGGGGGCGGATGGCTACACCTTC. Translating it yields CASSGRQGADGYTF.

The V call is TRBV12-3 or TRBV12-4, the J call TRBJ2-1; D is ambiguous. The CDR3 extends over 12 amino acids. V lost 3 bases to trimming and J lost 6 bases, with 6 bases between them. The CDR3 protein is CASSFGFNEQFF. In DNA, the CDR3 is TGTGCCAGCAGTTTTGGGTTCAATGAGCAGTTCTTC.

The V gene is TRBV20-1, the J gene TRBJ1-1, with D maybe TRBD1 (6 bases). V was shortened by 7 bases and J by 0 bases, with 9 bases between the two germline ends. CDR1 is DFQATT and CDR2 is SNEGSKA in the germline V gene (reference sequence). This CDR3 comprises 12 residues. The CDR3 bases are TGCAGTGGGACAGATATGAACACTGAAGCTTTCTTT. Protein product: CSGTDMNTEAFF.

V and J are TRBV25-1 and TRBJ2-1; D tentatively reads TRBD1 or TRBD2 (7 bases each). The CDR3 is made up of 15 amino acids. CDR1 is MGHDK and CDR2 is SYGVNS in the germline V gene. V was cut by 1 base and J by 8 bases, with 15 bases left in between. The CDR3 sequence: CASSEWGGGDDEQFF. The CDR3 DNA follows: TGTGCCAGCAGTGAATGGGGAGGGGGCGACGATGAGCAGTTCTTC.

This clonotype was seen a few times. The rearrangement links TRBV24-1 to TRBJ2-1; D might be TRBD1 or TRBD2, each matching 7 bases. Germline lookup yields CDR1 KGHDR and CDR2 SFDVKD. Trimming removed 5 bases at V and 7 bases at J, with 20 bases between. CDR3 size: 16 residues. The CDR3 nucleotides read TGTGCCACCAGTGCCCCTGGGAGGGGGCCGGCGAATGAGCAGTTCTTC. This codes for CATSAPGRGPANEQFF.

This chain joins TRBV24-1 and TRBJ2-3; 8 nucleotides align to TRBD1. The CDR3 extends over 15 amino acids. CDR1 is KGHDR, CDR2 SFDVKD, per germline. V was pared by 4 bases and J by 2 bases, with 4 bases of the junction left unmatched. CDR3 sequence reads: CATSDRGQYTDTQYF. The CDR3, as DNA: TGTGCCACCAGTGACAGGGGGCAGTACACAGATACGCAGTATTTT.

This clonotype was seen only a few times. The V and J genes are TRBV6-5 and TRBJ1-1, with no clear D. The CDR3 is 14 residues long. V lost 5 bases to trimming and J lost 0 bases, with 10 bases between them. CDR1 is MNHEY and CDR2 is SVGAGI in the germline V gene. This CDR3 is CASSGVIMNTEAFF. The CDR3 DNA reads TGTGCCAGCAGTGGGGTTATCATGAACACTGAAGCTTTCTTT.

The CDR3: CATSDPSSGSDEQYF. CDR3 coding DNA: TGTGCCACCAGTGACCCCTCTAGCGGGAGCGACGAGCAGTACTTC. The genes are TRBV24-1 and TRBJ2-7; 10 bases line up with TRBD2. CDR1 is KGHDR and CDR2 is SFDVKD in the germline V gene. This CDR3 contains 15 residues. With 4 bases clipped from V and 5 bases from J, the junction kept 7 bases outside the gene matches.

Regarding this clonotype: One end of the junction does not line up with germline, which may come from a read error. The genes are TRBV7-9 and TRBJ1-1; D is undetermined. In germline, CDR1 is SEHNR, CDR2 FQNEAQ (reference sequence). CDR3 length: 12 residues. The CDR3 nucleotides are TGTACCAGCAGCTCTTGGAACACTGAAGCTTTCTTT. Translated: CTSSSWNTEAFF.

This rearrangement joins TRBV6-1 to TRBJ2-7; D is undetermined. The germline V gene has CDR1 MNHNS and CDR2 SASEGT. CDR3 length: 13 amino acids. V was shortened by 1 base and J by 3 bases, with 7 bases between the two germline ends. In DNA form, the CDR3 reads TGTGCCAGCAGTGAAGTGGTCGGCTACGAGCAGTACTTC. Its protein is CASSEVVGYEQYF.

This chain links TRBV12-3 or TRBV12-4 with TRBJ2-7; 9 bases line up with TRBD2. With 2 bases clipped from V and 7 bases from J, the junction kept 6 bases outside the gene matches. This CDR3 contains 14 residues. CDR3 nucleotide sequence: TGTGCCAGCAGTTTACGCGGGGGGGTTGGTGAGCAGTACTTC. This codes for CASSLRGGVGEQYF.

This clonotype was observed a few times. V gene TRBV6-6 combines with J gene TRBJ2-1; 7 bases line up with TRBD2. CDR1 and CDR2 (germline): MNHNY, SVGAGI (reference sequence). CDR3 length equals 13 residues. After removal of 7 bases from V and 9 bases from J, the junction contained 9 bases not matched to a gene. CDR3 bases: TGTGCCAGCAATAGCGGGCCCTCCAGTGAGCAGTTCTTC. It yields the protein CASNSGPSSEQFF.

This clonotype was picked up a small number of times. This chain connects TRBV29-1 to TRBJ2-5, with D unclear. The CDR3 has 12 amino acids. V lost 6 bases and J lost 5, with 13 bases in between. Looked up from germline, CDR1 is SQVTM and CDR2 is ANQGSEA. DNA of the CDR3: TGCAGCGTAGTAGCCAGCTGGGAGACCCAGTACTTC. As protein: CSVVASWETQYF.

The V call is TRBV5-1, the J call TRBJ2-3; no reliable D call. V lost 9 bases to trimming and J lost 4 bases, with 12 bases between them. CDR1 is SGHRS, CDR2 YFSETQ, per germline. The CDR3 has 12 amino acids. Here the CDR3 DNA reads TGCGCCACCCGGCTAGGGCCAGATACGCAGTATTTT. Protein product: CATRLGPDTQYF.

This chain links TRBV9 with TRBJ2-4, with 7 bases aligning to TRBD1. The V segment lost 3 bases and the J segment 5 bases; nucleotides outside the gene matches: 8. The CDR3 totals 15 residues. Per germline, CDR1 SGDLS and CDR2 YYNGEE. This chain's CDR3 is CASSADDRVENIQYF. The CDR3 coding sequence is TGTGCCAGCAGCGCCGACGACAGGGTGGAAAACATTCAGTACTTC.